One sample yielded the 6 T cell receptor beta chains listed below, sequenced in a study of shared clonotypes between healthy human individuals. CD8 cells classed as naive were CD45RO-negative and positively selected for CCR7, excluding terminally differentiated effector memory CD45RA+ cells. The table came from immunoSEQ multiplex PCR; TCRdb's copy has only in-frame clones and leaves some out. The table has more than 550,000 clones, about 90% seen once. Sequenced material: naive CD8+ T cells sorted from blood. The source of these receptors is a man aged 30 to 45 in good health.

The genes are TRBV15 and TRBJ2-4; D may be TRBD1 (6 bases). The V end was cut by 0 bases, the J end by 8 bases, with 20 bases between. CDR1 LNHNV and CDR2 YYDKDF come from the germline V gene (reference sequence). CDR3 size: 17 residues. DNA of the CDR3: TGTGCCACCAGCAGAGATCGTCGTTCTGGACCAGGGGACATTCAGTACTTC. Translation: CATSRDRRSGPGDIQYF.

The CDR3 sequence: CASSQREDTYNEQFF. The CDR3 DNA reads TGCGCCAGCAGCCAACGGGAAGACACCTACAATGAGCAGTTCTTC. The rearrangement joins TRBV4-3 to TRBJ2-1; tentatively, D is TRBD2 (5 bases). The V gene lost 2 bases and the J gene lost 2 bases, with 10 bases spanning the gap. Per the germline V gene, CDR1 is LGHNA and CDR2 is YSLEER. This CDR3 comprises 15 residues.

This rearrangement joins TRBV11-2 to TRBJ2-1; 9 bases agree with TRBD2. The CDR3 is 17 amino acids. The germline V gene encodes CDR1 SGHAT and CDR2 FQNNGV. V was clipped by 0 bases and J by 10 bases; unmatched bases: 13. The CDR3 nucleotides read TGTGCCAGCAGCTTAGAGCTTCGCGGGAGGGCCGGTCGGGAGCAGTTCTTC. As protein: CASSLELRGRAGREQFF.

The CDR3 sequence: CASSPEEDYSNQPQHF. DNA of the CDR3: TGTGCCAGCTCACCCGAGGAGGATTATAGCAATCAGCCCCAGCATTTT. This sequence joins TRBV18 and TRBJ1-5; D ambiguous. Per the germline V gene, CDR1 is KGHSH and CDR2 is LQKENI. CDR3 length equals 16 residues. Trimming shortened V by 3 bases and J by 0 bases, and 12 bases separated the two germline ends.

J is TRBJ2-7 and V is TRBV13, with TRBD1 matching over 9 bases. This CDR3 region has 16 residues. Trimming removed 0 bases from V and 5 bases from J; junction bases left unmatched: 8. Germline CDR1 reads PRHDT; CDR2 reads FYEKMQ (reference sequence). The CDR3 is CASSLGQGAGHHEQYF. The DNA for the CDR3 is TGTGCCAGCAGCTTAGGACAGGGGGCAGGGCATCACGAGCAGTACTTC.

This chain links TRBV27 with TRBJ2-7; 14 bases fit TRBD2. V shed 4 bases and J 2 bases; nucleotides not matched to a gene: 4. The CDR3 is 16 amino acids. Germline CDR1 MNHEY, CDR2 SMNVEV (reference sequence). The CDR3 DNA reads TGTGCCAGCAGTTACTCGGGACTAGCGGGAGCCTACGAGCAGTACTTC. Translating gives CASSYSGLAGAYEQYF.